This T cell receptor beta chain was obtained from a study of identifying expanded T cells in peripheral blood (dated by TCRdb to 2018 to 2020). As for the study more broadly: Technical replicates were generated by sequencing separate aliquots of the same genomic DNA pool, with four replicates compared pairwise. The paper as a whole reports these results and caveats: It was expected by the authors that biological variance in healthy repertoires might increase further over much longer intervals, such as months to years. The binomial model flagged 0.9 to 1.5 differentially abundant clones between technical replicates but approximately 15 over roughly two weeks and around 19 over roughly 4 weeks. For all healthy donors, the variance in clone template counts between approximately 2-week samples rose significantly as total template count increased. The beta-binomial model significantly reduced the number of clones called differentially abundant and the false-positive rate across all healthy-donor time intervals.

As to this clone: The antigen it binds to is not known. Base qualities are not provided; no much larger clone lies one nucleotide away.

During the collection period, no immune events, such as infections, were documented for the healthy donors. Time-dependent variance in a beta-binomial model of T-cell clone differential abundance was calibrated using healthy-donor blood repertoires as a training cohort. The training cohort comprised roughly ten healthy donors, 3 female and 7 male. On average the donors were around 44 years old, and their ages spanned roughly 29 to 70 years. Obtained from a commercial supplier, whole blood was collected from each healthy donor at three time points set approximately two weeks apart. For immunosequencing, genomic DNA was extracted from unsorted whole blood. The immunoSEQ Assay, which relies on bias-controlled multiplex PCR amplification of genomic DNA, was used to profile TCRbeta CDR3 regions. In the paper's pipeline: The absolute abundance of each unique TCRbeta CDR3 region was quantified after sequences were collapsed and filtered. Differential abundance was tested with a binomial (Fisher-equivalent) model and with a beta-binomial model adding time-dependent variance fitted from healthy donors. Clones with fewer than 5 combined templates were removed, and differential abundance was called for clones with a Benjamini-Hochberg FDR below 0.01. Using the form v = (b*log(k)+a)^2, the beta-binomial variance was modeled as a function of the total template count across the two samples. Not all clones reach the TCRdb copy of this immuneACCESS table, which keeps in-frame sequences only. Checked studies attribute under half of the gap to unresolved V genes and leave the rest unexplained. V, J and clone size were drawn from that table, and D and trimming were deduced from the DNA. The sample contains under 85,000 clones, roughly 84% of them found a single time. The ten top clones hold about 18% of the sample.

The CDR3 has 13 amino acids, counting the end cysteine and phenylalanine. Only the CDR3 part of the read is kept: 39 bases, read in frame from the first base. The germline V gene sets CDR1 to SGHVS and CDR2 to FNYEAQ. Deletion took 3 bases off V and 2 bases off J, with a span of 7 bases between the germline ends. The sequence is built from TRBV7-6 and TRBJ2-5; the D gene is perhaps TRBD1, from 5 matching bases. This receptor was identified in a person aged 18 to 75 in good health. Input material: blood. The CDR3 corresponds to CASSFRQQETQYF. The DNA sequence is TGTGCCAGCAGCTTCCGACAGCAAGAGACCCAGTACTTC.